The 30 T cell receptor beta chains below all came from one sample that was sequenced in a study of blood T cell repertoires in COVID-19. Assay: immunoSEQ multiplex PCR; the TCRdb copy retains only in-frame clones and omits some. The profile covers about 370,000 clones, with roughly nine tenths appearing a single time and approximately 3% taken by the ten largest. Sequenced input: peripheral blood. The receptor set was obtained from a woman in her twenties or thirties with COVID-19, enrolled during active disease.

Concerning this clone: This sample also contains other DNA sequences that code for the same CDR3. The chain recombines TRBV28 with TRBJ1-2, with 7 bases that match TRBD1. Looked up from germline, CDR1 is MDHEN and CDR2 is SYDVKM. The ends lost 3 bases at V and 5 bases at J; junction bases unmatched: 0. This CDR3 spans 12 amino acids. CDR3 residues: CASSLTGYGYTF. The DNA for the CDR3 is TGTGCCAGCAGTTTGACAGGGTATGGCTACACCTTC.

The chain combines TRBV21-1 with TRBJ1-5. TRBV21-1 is listed as a pseudogene. The CDR3 runs 19 residues. The CDR3 DNA reads TGTGCCAGCAGCAAAGAAATGGAGGGAGGGGTTAGGAGCAATCAGCCCCAGCATTTT. Its protein product is CASSKEMEGGVRSNQPQHF.

The genes are TRBV19 and TRBJ2-2; D gene unclear. V was cut by 3 bases and J by 0 bases, with 11 bases left in between. CDR3 size: 16 residues. CDR1 and CDR2 from the germline V gene are LNHDA and SQIVND (reference sequence). CDR3 coding DNA: TGTGCCAGTAGTATTGGCAGGATTGCGAACACCGGGGAGCTGTTTTTT. The encoded protein is CASSIGRIANTGELFF.

The chain carries TRBV9 and TRBJ2-1; 14 bases fit TRBD2. CDR3 length: 15 residues. V shed 9 bases and J 3 bases; nucleotides not matched to a gene: 5. Germline V lookup: CDR1 SGDLS, CDR2 YYNGEE. The CDR3 DNA is TGTGCCACCGGACTAGCGGGGGGCCTCTACAATGAGCAGTTCTTC. Its protein is CATGLAGGLYNEQFF.

The rearrangement links TRBV10-1 to TRBJ2-3, with 7 bases identical to TRBD2. The CDR3 has 14 residues. Unmatched junction bases numbered 7, after V lost 7 bases and J lost 3 bases. The germline CDR1 and CDR2 sequences are WNHNN and SYGVQD (reference sequence). The CDR3 DNA reads TGCGCCAGCAATTCGGGGGGAAGGACAGATACGCAGTATTTT. The encoded protein is CASNSGGRTDTQYF.

The chain recombines TRBV11-2 with TRBJ2-1, with TRBD2 as a possible D gene (5 bases). CDR1 and CDR2 from the germline V gene are SGHAT and FQNNGV. The CDR3 is made up of 12 amino acids. The V gene lost 2 bases and the J gene lost 10 bases, with 9 bases spanning the gap. CDR3 in DNA: TGTGCCAGCAGCTTACGGGAACTAGAGCAGTTCTTC. It encodes CASSLRELEQFF.

The chain links TRBV9 to TRBJ1-1, with TRBD1 matching over 9 bases. Germline CDR1 and CDR2: SGDLS and YYNGEE. The CDR3 spans 14 residues. Losses at the gene ends were 4 bases for V and 5 bases for J; bases not matched to a gene: 6. The CDR3 coding sequence is TGTGCCAGCAGCATGGGACAGGGTGGAACTGAAGCTTTCTTT. Its translation is CASSMGQGGTEAFF.

This chain connects TRBV7-2 to TRBJ2-5, with 7 positions matching TRBD2. J lost 4 bases, V lost 1 base, and 9 bases had no gene match. Germline loops: CDR1 SGHTA, CDR2 FQGNSA. The CDR3 extends over 16 amino acids. CDR3 in amino acids: CASSLVWGGRRETQYF. DNA for the CDR3: TGTGCCAGCAGCTTAGTATGGGGCGGGAGAAGAGAGACCCAGTACTTC.

Written as DNA, the CDR3 is TGCGCCAGCAGCCAAAGACAGGGATCTAATGGCTACACCTTC. This encodes CASSQRQGSNGYTF. The J gene is TRBJ1-2, the V gene TRBV4-3, with 7 bases identical to TRBD1. Losses at the gene ends were 2 bases for V and 6 bases for J; bases not matched to a gene: 6. This CDR3 has 14 residues. CDR1 is LGHNA, CDR2 YSLEER, per germline.

With regard to this clone: Other DNA sequences in the sample encode the same CDR3. The chain employs TRBV3-1 (or the pseudogene TRBV3-2) and TRBJ1-5, with TRBD1 identical over 9 bases. V trimming: 1 base; J trimming: 7 bases; junction bases outside the gene matches: 2. Germline CDR1 and CDR2: LGHDT and YNNKEL (reference sequence). The CDR3 is made up of 14 amino acids. The CDR3 loop reads CASSQGQGGQPQHF. CDR3 coding DNA: TGTGCCAGCAGCCAAGGACAGGGGGGCCAGCCCCAGCATTTT.

The chain has TRBV29-1 and TRBJ2-1; the D gene is possibly TRBD1 (5 bases). The V gene lost 0 bases and the J gene lost 5 bases, with 11 bases spanning the gap. Germline loops: CDR1 SQVTM, CDR2 ANQGSEA. The CDR3 sequence is 14 residues long. In DNA form, the CDR3 reads TGCAGCGTTGAAGATCTAGGGGATCACAATGAGCAGTTCTTC. This codes for CSVEDLGDHNEQFF.

This clone has just one count. The CDR3 protein is CASNPQGGYGYTF. Written as DNA, the CDR3 is TGTGCCAGCAACCCACAGGGCGGCTATGGCTACACCTTC. The gene calls are TRBV6-2 or TRBV6-3 and TRBJ1-2; D perhaps matches TRBD1 (6 bases). The CDR3 runs 13 residues. Between the trimmed V and J ends, which lost 7 bases and 4 bases, there was a span of 13 bases. Germline-derived CDR1 and CDR2 are MNHEY and SVGEGT.

V usage is TRBV15 and J usage is TRBJ2-3, with 9 bases lining up with TRBD2. This CDR3 has 15 amino acids. CDR1 is LNHNV, CDR2 YYDKDF, per germline (reference sequence). J lost 4 bases, V lost 1 base, and 3 bases had no gene match. For the CDR3, the DNA is TGTGCCACCAGCAGAGGAATAGCGGGGGCAGATACGCAGTATTTT. It yields the protein CATSRGIAGADTQYF.

Here the CDR3 reads CASSQEQEWGYTF. The CDR3 DNA follows: TGTGCCAGCAGCCAAGAACAGGAATGGGGCTACACCTTC. V is TRBV4-2 and J is TRBJ1-2, with D possibly matching TRBD1 (5 bases). The V and J ends lost 0 bases and 8 bases respectively, with 10 bases between them. The CDR3 totals 13 residues. Looked up from germline, CDR1 is LGHNA and CDR2 is YNFKEQ.

The chain employs TRBV28 and TRBJ1-6, with TRBD1 matching over 8 bases. Germline V gives CDR1 MDHEN, CDR2 SYDVKM. The CDR3 runs 17 residues. V was clipped by 7 bases and J by 5 bases; unmatched bases: 13. The CDR3 bases are TGTGCCAGCAAAACCCTACAGGGGACAGGAGATAATTCACCCCTCCACTTT. This translates into CASKTLQGTGDNSPLHF.

The CDR3 loop is CAWSPQRGNQPQHF. The CDR3 coding sequence is TGTGCCTGGAGTCCGCAGCGGGGCAATCAGCCCCAGCATTTT. The chain is built from TRBV30 and TRBJ1-5; D gene unclear. Trimming took 2 bases from V and 2 from J, leaving 10 bases between them. CDR1 is GTSNPN and CDR2 is SVGIG in the germline V gene (reference sequence). This CDR3 comprises 14 residues. Full variable domain (remainder filled in from reference TRBV30 and TRBJ1-5): SQTIHQWPATLVQPVGSPLSLECTVEGTSNPNLYWYRQAAGRGLQLLFYSVGIGQISSEVPQNLSASRPQDRQFILSSKKLLLSDSGFYLCAWSPQRGNQPQHFGDGTRLSIL.

This rearrangement joins TRBV24-1 to TRBJ2-1, with 8 bases matching TRBD2. Germline trimming cut 5 bases from V and 3 bases from J; bases unmatched to any gene: 8. The CDR3 runs 16 residues. Looked up from germline, CDR1 is KGHDR and CDR2 is SFDVKD. DNA of the CDR3: TGTGCCACCAGTGGGGGAGCGGGAGACAACTACAATGAGCAGTTCTTC. Protein sequence: CATSGGAGDNYNEQFF.

J is TRBJ1-3 and V is TRBV4-1; 9 bases map to TRBD1. The germline gives CDR1 MGHRA, CDR2 YSYEKL. Trimming at V came to 0 bases and at J to 4 bases, leaving 4 bases not matched to a gene. CDR3 length: 16 amino acids. The CDR3 nucleotides are TGCGCCAGCAGCCAAGAAGGACAGGGGCAAGGAAACACCATATATTTT. This translates into CASSQEGQGQGNTIYF.

The chain couples TRBV19 to TRBJ2-3; 8 positions agree with TRBD1. The CDR3 sequence is 16 residues long. Trimming at V came to 2 bases and at J to 0 bases, leaving 4 bases not matched to a gene. Germline lookup yields CDR1 LNHDA and CDR2 SQIVND (reference sequence). The CDR3 sequence is CASSIPGGPSTDTQYF. In DNA form, the CDR3 reads TGTGCCAGTAGTATACCAGGGGGCCCGAGCACAGATACGCAGTATTTT.

The CDR3 loop reads CASSSTGTGGAQYF. The CDR3 DNA reads as TGTGCCAGCAGTTCAACCGGGACTGGGGGGGCCCAGTACTTC. The chain couples TRBV27 to TRBJ2-5, with 7 bases aligning to TRBD2. The CDR3 consists of 14 residues. Germline CDR1 MNHEY, CDR2 SMNVEV (reference sequence). V lost 4 bases, J lost 9 bases, and 11 bases stayed unmatched.

The chain recombines TRBV11-3 with TRBJ2-1, with TRBD1 identical over 9 bases. Germline assignment: CDR1 SGHNT and CDR2 YENEEA. The CDR3 is 17 residues long. Trimming cost V 5 bases and J 9 bases; bases outside gene matches: 17. CDR3 bases: TGTGCCAGCAGCCCTGATTCCGACAGGGGGGATCGAGGTGAGCAGTTCTTC. Amino acid sequence: CASSPDSDRGDRGEQFF.

The rearrangement links TRBV9 to TRBJ2-3; 8 nucleotides match TRBD2. There are 14 residues in the CDR3. The ends lost 10 bases at V and 3 bases at J; junction bases unmatched: 10. Germline CDR1 reads SGDLS; CDR2 reads YYNGEE. The CDR3 coding sequence is TGTGCCTCAAACGGGGGGGCTACGACAGATACGCAGTATTTT. Protein: CASNGGATTDTQYF.

V and J are TRBV4-1 and TRBJ2-1; the D gene is possibly TRBD1 (6 bases). This CDR3 spans 16 amino acids. CDR1 is MGHRA and CDR2 is YSYEKL in the germline V gene. Trimming left V 3 bases short and J 3 bases short, with 15 bases between. The CDR3 here is CASSHRSDSFYNEQFF. The CDR3 DNA follows: TGCGCCAGCAGCCACCGATCGGACAGTTTCTACAATGAGCAGTTCTTC.

This clone turned up a few times. A read error may account for a junction end that differs from germline. V is TRBV7-7 and J is TRBJ2-2; a weak D match, TRBD1 (6 bases). Germline V CDR1 and CDR2: SSHAT, FNYEAQ (reference sequence). The CDR3 has 16 amino acids. This CDR3 reads CASSPTDRRDTGELFF. For the CDR3, the DNA is TGTGCTAGCAGCCCAACGGACAGAAGGGACACCGGGGAGCTGTTTTTT.

The chain is built from TRBV6-2 or TRBV6-3 and TRBJ2-3; 12 bases are shared with TRBD2. Germline V gene lookup returns CDR1 MNHEY and CDR2 SVGEGT. The CDR3 sequence is 21 residues long. V lost 4 bases, J lost 0 bases, and 17 bases stayed unmatched. CDR3 loop: CASSFPTLAGGAQPSTDTQYF. The DNA of the CDR3 is TGTGCCAGCAGTTTCCCGACCCTAGCGGGGGGGGCTCAGCCGAGCACAGATACGCAGTATTTT.

This chain uses TRBV5-4 with TRBJ2-5; the match to TRBD2 covers 7 bases. The J segment lost 5 bases and the V segment lost 4 bases, leaving 8 bases of the junction unmatched. The CDR3 has 14 amino acids. Germline CDR1 SGHNT, CDR2 YYREEE (reference sequence). The CDR3 DNA follows: TGTGCCAGCAGCCCGGGGGGACTTGGTGAGACCCAGTACTTC. This sequence encodes CASSPGGLGETQYF.

V is TRBV2 and J is TRBJ1-2, with D hard to call. CDR1 is SNHLY, CDR2 FYNNEI, per germline. The CDR3 totals 15 residues. Trimming took off 6 bases at V and 1 base at J, with 15 bases between the two ends. The CDR3 here is CASRSVLRSNYGYTF. The CDR3 bases are TGTGCCAGCAGGTCCGTCCTAAGGAGTAACTATGGCTACACCTTC.

This clone was found once. The chain has TRBV27 and TRBJ2-7, with D perhaps TRBD2 (5 bases). V was pared by 2 bases and J by 3 bases, with 11 bases between. The CDR3 extends over 14 amino acids. In germline, CDR1 is MNHEY, CDR2 SMNVEV (reference sequence). In DNA form, the CDR3 reads TGTGCCAGCAGTTTAGGCCCCGGGGACTACGAGCAGTACTTC. Encoded protein: CASSLGPGDYEQYF.

The V call is TRBV11-3, the J call TRBJ1-6; D is undetermined. CDR3 length: 17 amino acids. Trimming stripped 4 bases from V and 2 bases from J, with 15 bases between. Germline CDR1 and CDR2: SGHNT and YENEEA. CDR3 DNA: TGTGCCAGCAGCTCCCGTAGAACAGCCACCTATAATTCACCCCTCCACTTT. It yields the protein CASSSRRTATYNSPLHF.

V and J are TRBV5-1 and TRBJ1-2; 8 nucleotides align to TRBD1. J gave up 6 bases and V 4 bases, and 14 bases lay outside the gene matches. The CDR3 extends over 16 amino acids. Germline CDR1 reads SGHRS; CDR2 reads YFSETQ. Here the CDR3 reads CASSPRSGQGAHGYTF. CDR3 nucleotides: TGCGCCAGCAGCCCCCGTTCCGGACAGGGAGCGCATGGCTACACCTTC.